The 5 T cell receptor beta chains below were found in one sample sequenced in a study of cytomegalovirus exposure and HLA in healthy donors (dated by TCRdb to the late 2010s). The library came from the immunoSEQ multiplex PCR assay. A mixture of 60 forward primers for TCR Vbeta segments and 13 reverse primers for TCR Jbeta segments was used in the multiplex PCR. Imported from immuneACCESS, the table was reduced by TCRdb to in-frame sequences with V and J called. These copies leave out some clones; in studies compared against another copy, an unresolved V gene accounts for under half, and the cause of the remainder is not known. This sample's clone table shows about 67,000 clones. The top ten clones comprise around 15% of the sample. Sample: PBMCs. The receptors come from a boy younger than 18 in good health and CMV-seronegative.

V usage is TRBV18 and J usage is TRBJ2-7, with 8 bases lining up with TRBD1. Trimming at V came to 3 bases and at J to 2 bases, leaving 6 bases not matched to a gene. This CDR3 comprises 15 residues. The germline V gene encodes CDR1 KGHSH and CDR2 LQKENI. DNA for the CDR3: TGTGCCAGCTCACCGCAGGGGGCCGGAGCCTACGAGCAGTACTTC. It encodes CASSPQGAGAYEQYF.

The CDR3 DNA reads as TGTGCCAGCAGCTTATGGGACTTGTTGAACACTGAAGCTTTCTTT. It specifies CASSLWDLLNTEAFF. The chain has TRBV7-2 and TRBJ1-1; perhaps TRBD1 as D (5 bases). Trimming removed 2 bases at V and 0 bases at J, with 10 bases between. The CDR3 consists of 15 residues. Germline values: CDR1 SGHTA, CDR2 FQGNSA.

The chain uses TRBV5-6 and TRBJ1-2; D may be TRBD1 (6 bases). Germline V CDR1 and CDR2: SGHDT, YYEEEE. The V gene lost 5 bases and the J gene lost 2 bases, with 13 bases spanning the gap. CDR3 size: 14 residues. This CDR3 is CASSFGQPNYGYTF. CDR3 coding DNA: TGTGCCAGCAGTTTCGGACAGCCCAACTATGGCTACACCTTC.

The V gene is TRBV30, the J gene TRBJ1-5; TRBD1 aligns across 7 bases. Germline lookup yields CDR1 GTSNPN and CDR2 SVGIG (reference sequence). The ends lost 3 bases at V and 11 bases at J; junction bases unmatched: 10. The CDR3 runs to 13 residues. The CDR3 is CAWSTGERLSQHF. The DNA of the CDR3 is TGTGCCTGGAGCACAGGGGAAAGGTTATCCCAGCATTTT.

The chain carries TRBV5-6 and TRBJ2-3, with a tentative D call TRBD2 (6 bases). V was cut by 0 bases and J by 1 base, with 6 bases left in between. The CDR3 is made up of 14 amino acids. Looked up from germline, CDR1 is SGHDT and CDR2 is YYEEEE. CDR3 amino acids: CASSLERGTDTQYF. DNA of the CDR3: TGTGCCAGCAGCTTGGAGCGGGGCACAGATACGCAGTATTTT.